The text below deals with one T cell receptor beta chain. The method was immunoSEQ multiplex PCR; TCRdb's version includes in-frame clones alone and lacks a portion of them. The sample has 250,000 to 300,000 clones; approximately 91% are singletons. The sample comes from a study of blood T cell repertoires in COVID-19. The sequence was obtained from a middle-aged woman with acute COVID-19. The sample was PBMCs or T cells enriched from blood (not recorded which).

The CDR3 DNA is TGTGCCAGCAGCTCGACCTTGGGGGGTGGAACCTACGAGCAGTACTTC. The encoded protein is CASSSTLGGGTYEQYF. The chain has TRBV7-2 and TRBJ2-7; D is possibly TRBD2 (6 bases). The CDR3 loop spans 16 amino acids. V was trimmed by 4 bases and J by 2 bases, leaving 18 bases between them. Germline CDR1 reads SGHTA; CDR2 reads FQGNSA.